A single sample gave rise to the 7 T cell receptor beta chains below, sequenced in a study of patients and donors after allogeneic stem cell transplantation. TCRdb analysed the RT-PCR reads with MiXCR anew, one entry per CDR3 protein. The sample holds hundreds of thousands of distinct CDR3 sequences; roughly 17% are singletons and the top ten take roughly 7%. Material: blood, either unsorted or a sorted T cell fraction (not recorded which). Receptors were obtained from a human donor who was either an allogeneic HSCT recipient or a stem cell or donor lymphocyte infusion donor (not recorded which). It is not recorded whose cells these are; they may come from a transplant donor.

This clonotype was recorded many times. The genes are TRBV5-1 and TRBJ1-2, with 7 bases lining up with TRBD1. With 0 bases clipped from V and 8 bases from J, the junction kept 10 bases outside the gene matches. Germline assignment: CDR1 SGHRS and CDR2 YFSETQ. The length of the CDR3 is 15 residues. The CDR3 DNA is TGCGCCAGCAGCTTGGAGCCTGACAGGGCGTGGGGCTACACCTTC. Amino acids: CASSLEPDRAWGYTF. Looking up the rest from reference TRBV5-1 and TRBJ1-2 gives the full variable domain: KAGVTQTPRYLIKTRGQQVTLSCSPISGHRSVSWYQQTPGQGLQFLFEYFSETQRNKGNFPGRFSGRQFSNSRSEMNVSTLELGDSALYLCASSLEPDRAWGYTFGSGTRLTVV.

The genes are TRBV12-3 or TRBV12-4 and TRBJ2-5; unclear D gene. V lost 1 base to trimming and J lost 1 base, with 10 bases between them. The CDR3 has 15 residues. The CDR3 here is CASSLGARTQETQYF. Here the CDR3 DNA reads TGTGCCAGCAGTTTAGGTGCCAGGACCCAAGAGACCCAGTACTTC.

This chain connects TRBV12-3 or TRBV12-4 to TRBJ1-2, with TRBD1 as a possible D gene (5 bases). Trimming pared 2 bases from V and 2 bases from J, leaving 12 bases between. The CDR3 totals 15 residues. CDR3 residues: CASSLRQGENYGYTF. In DNA, the CDR3 is TGTGCCAGCAGTTTACGGCAGGGCGAGAACTATGGCTACACCTTC.

This clonotype was seen a few times. The rearrangement joins TRBV12-3 or TRBV12-4 to TRBJ2-1; 9 bases align to TRBD1. V was clipped by 4 bases and J by 5 bases; unmatched bases: 6. The CDR3 sequence is 15 residues long. The CDR3 DNA reads TGTGCCAGCAGTTCAAGGACAGGGGTGGACAATGAGCAGTTCTTC. Its protein is CASSSRTGVDNEQFF.

The sample holds a few counts of this clonotype. The chain carries TRBV5-5 and TRBJ1-5, with TRBD1 matching over 8 bases. Germline values: CDR1 SGHKS, CDR2 YYEKEE (reference sequence). The V and J ends lost 3 bases and 4 bases, in that order; junction bases with no gene match: 6. The CDR3 loop spans 15 amino acids. The CDR3 sequence is CASSSGQGRNQPQHF. The CDR3 DNA is TGTGCCAGCAGCTCCGGACAGGGTAGGAATCAGCCCCAGCATTTT.

V is TRBV20-1 and J is TRBJ2-2, with 7 bases matching TRBD1. This CDR3 is built from 14 residues. J gave up 4 bases and V 3 bases, and 5 bases lay outside the gene matches. Germline V gives CDR1 DFQATT, CDR2 SNEGSKA (reference sequence). The CDR3 DNA reads as TGCAGTGCTAGGGACAGGCTGCGCACCGGGGAGCTGTTTTTT. It codes for CSARDRLRTGELFF.

There are a few counts of this clonotype. The J gene is TRBJ2-3, the V gene TRBV25-1, with no clear D. In germline, CDR1 is MGHDK, CDR2 SYGVNS. Trimming took off 1 base at V and 0 bases at J, with 5 bases between the two ends. The CDR3 length is 14 residues. CDR3 coding DNA: TGTGCCAGCAGTGAATTTCTGAGCACAGATACGCAGTATTTT. Translation: CASSEFLSTDTQYF. The full variable domain, with the rest looked up from reference TRBV25-1 and TRBJ2-3, is EADIYQTPRYLVIGTGKKITLECSQTMGHDKMYWYQQDPGMELHLIHYSYGVNSTEKGDLSSESTVSRIRTEHFPLTLESARPSHTSQYLCASSEFLSTDTQYFGPGTRLTVL.